Following are 27 T cell receptor beta chains from one sample sequenced in a study of blood T cell repertoires in COVID-19. Profiling relied on immunoSEQ multiplex PCR, and the TCRdb table lists in-frame clones only, not all of them. The sample carries approximately 89,000 clones, around 80% recorded once. The sample consisted of peripheral blood. The receptors derive from a human donor in a cohort sampled during active COVID-19.

This clone was observed a few times. This chain uses TRBV5-1 with TRBJ2-7; 8 bases match TRBD1. V was pared by 1 base and J by 3 bases, with 0 bases of the junction left unmatched. Germline values: CDR1 SGHRS, CDR2 YFSETQ. This CDR3 contains 13 residues. The CDR3 here is CASSLTGGYEQYF. CDR3 nucleotide sequence: TGCGCCAGCAGCTTGACAGGGGGCTACGAGCAGTACTTC.

This CDR3 reads CARSLAPFSGNTIYF. The CDR3 nucleotides are TGTGCCAGAAGCTTGGCCCCATTCTCTGGAAACACCATATATTTT. The chain recombines TRBV5-3 with TRBJ1-3; D not resolved. TRBV5-3 is filed as an ORF, its function uncertain. V shed 0 bases and J shed 0 bases, with 7 bases lying between them. The CDR3 contains 15 residues.

This clone was seen more than once but under ten times. The V gene is TRBV2, the J gene TRBJ2-7; 11 bases fit TRBD2. The V segment lost 4 bases and the J segment 6 bases; nucleotides outside the gene matches: 8. The CDR3 has 15 residues. The germline gives CDR1 SNHLY, CDR2 FYNNEI. The CDR3 loop is CASSVLAGGQSEQYF. The CDR3, as DNA: TGTGCCAGCAGTGTGCTAGCGGGAGGACAGTCCGAGCAGTACTTC.

The chain couples TRBV5-1 to TRBJ2-5; D is possibly TRBD1 (5 bases). V was clipped by 0 bases and J by 7 bases, with 19 bases between them. CDR1 and CDR2 (germline): SGHRS, YFSETQ. This CDR3 contains 16 residues. In DNA form, the CDR3 reads TGCGCCAGCAGCTTGGCTGGGGCGGAGTTACCCTCGACCCAGTACTTC. Its protein product is CASSLAGAELPSTQYF.

The chain has TRBV10-3 and TRBJ1-3; 11 bases line up with TRBD1. CDR1 ENHRY and CDR2 SYGVKD come from the germline V gene. Trimming at V came to 4 bases and at J to 3 bases, leaving 11 bases not matched to a gene. The CDR3 totals 18 residues. The DNA for the CDR3 is TGTGCCATCAGTGGAGGGACAGGGGGAGCCTCTGGTGGAAACACCATATATTTT. As protein: CAISGGTGGASGGNTIYF.

This rearrangement joins TRBV4-1 to TRBJ1-2, with D maybe TRBD1 (6 bases). There are 15 residues in the CDR3. CDR1 is MGHRA, CDR2 YSYEKL, per germline. V lost 1 base and J lost 8, with 17 bases in between. CDR3 DNA: TGCGCCAGCAGCCAAGTAGGGACAAGGGAGAGGGGCTACACCTTC. It specifies CASSQVGTRERGYTF.

The J gene is TRBJ2-3, the V gene TRBV3-1 (or the pseudogene TRBV3-2), with 7 bases aligning to TRBD2. The CDR3 runs 18 residues. Trimming at V came to 3 bases and at J to 6 bases, leaving 18 bases not matched to a gene. Germline CDR1 reads LGHDT; CDR2 reads YNNKEL (reference sequence). The CDR3 region is CASSQLPERGGSADTQYF. The CDR3, as DNA: TGTGCCAGCAGCCAGCTTCCGGAGCGGGGCGGGTCTGCCGATACGCAGTATTTT.

The rearrangement joins TRBV15 to TRBJ2-7; 7 positions agree with TRBD2. The CDR3 covers 15 residues. Trimming at V came to 0 bases and at J to 3 bases, leaving 5 bases not matched to a gene. Germline-derived CDR1 and CDR2 are LNHNV and YYDKDF (reference sequence). CDR3 bases: TGTGCCACCAGCAGAGATGGCGGGAGTGTCTACGAGCAGTACTTC. Translated, it gives CATSRDGGSVYEQYF.

The chain couples TRBV2 to TRBJ1-4, with D possibly TRBD1 on 6 matching bases. The V end was cut by 7 bases, the J end by 3 bases, with 6 bases between. Germline assignment: CDR1 SNHLY and CDR2 FYNNEI. This CDR3 region has 12 residues. The CDR3 spells CASTGANEKLFF. In DNA, the CDR3 is TGTGCCAGCACAGGGGCTAATGAAAAACTGTTTTTT. The full variable domain, completed using reference TRBV2 and TRBJ1-4, is EPEVTQTPSHQVTQMGQEVILRCVPISNHLYFYWYRQILGQKVEFLVSFYNNEISEKSEIFDDQFSVERPDGSNFTLKIRSTKLEDSAMYFCASTGANEKLFFGSGTQLSVL.

The chain combines TRBV3-1 (or the pseudogene TRBV3-2) with TRBJ1-2; D gene uncertain. The CDR3 sequence is 15 residues long. Trimming cost V 3 bases and J 4 bases, with 15 bases left between them. Germline CDR1 is LGHDT and CDR2 is YNNKEL (reference sequence). The CDR3 bases are TGTGCCAGCAGCCACTTCGGGTCTTTGTCCTATGGCTACACCTTC. The encoded protein is CASSHFGSLSYGYTF.

The rearrangement links TRBV6-5 to TRBJ2-3, with 7 nucleotides matching TRBD1. In germline, CDR1 is MNHEY, CDR2 SVGAGI. CDR3 length: 16 residues. The V gene end was trimmed by 4 bases and the J gene end by 6 bases; junction bases not matched to a gene: 13. The CDR3 nucleotides are TGTGCCAGCAGTTCCTACCCACAGGGGTTTGGGGATACGCAGTATTTT. Translating it yields CASSSYPQGFGDTQYF.

The chain carries TRBV7-3 and TRBJ2-1, with 13 bases that match TRBD2. J gave up 9 bases and V 1 base, and 9 bases lay outside the gene matches. The germline CDR1 and CDR2 sequences are SGHTA and FQGTGA. The CDR3 is 17 residues long. CDR3 protein: CASSLNPGTSGMGEQFF. The DNA of the CDR3 is TGTGCCAGCAGCTTAAACCCTGGGACTAGCGGGATGGGTGAGCAGTTCTTC.

The chain links TRBV6-6 to TRBJ2-1, with 8 bases fitting TRBD2. Germline-derived CDR1 and CDR2 are MNHNY and SVGAGI (reference sequence). V lost 6 bases and J lost 6; bases outside the gene matches: 7. The CDR3 covers 14 residues. Written as DNA, the CDR3 is TGTGCCAGCAGACTAGCGGAAGGGGGCAATGAGCAGTTCTTC. Protein: CASRLAEGGNEQFF.

This clone was detected a few times. This rearrangement joins TRBV28 to TRBJ1-1; D is possibly TRBD1 (6 bases). V was trimmed by 5 bases and J by 9 bases, leaving 19 bases between them. CDR3 length: 14 residues. CDR1 and CDR2 from the germline V gene are MDHEN and SYDVKM. CDR3 protein: CASSRPGGARKAFF. CDR3 DNA: TGTGCCAGCAGTCGCCCCGGGGGGGCGAGGAAAGCTTTCTTT.

V usage is TRBV6-4 and J usage is TRBJ1-1; the D gene is possibly TRBD1 (5 bases). The V gene's germline CDR1 is MRHNA and CDR2 SNTAGT. Trimming shortened V by 0 bases and J by 10 bases, and 12 bases separated the two germline ends. The CDR3 length is 13 residues. CDR3 sequence: CASSDSDDSPAFF. CDR3 sequence (DNA): TGTGCCAGCAGTGACTCGGACGACAGCCCAGCTTTCTTT.

For the CDR3, the DNA is TGTGCCAGCAGCATGGGAGAAAATGGAAACACCATATATTTT. Its translation is CASSMGENGNTIYF. The chain links TRBV21-1 to TRBJ1-3. TRBV21-1 is a known pseudogene. This CDR3 contains 14 residues.

This clone showed up just a few times. The chain combines TRBV28 with TRBJ1-6, with TRBD1 matching over 7 bases. Germline-derived CDR1 and CDR2 are MDHEN and SYDVKM. This CDR3 comprises 14 residues. J gave up 7 bases and V 7 bases, and 7 bases lay outside the gene matches. CDR3 sequence: CASNLAGGNSPLHF. CDR3 nucleotide sequence: TGTGCCAGCAACTTAGCAGGGGGGAATTCACCCCTCCACTTT.

The chain uses TRBV7-2 and TRBJ2-2; 7 bases are shared with TRBD2. This CDR3 is built from 15 residues. From germline, CDR1 is SGHTA and CDR2 FQGNSA. Losses at the gene ends were 3 bases for V and 4 bases for J; bases not matched to a gene: 5. Here the CDR3 reads CASSFRAGLTGELFF. Written as DNA, the CDR3 is TGTGCCAGCAGCTTTCGAGCGGGACTCACCGGGGAGCTGTTTTTT. The full variable domain, its missing parts supplied by reference TRBV7-2 and TRBJ2-2, is GAGVSQSPSNKVTEKGKDVELRCDPISGHTALYWYRQSLGQGLEFLIYFQGNSAPDKSGLPSDRFSAERTGGSVSTLTIQRTQQEDSAVYLCASSFRAGLTGELFFGEGSRLTVL.

This chain connects TRBV5-4 to TRBJ1-1, with D hard to call. The V end was cut by 4 bases, the J end by 0 bases, with 13 bases between. Germline V gene lookup returns CDR1 SGHNT and CDR2 YYREEE (reference sequence). This CDR3 has 15 residues. This CDR3 is CASSSPSSMNTEAFF. The DNA for the CDR3 is TGTGCCAGCAGCAGTCCCAGTTCCATGAACACTGAAGCTTTCTTT.

The gene calls are TRBV11-2 and TRBJ2-7, with TRBD1 matching over 9 bases. CDR3 length equals 15 residues. The V gene's germline CDR1 is SGHAT and CDR2 FQNNGV. Trimming took 1 base from V and 2 from J; bases not matched to a gene: 3. The CDR3 nucleotides are TGTGCCAGCAGCTTAGGTACAGGGGGCCCCTACGAGCAGTACTTC. This translates into CASSLGTGGPYEQYF.

V gene TRBV30 combines with J gene TRBJ2-1, with unresolved D. Trimming shortened V by 1 base and J by 8 bases, and 12 bases separated the two germline ends. From germline, CDR1 is GTSNPN and CDR2 SVGIG (reference sequence). The CDR3 runs 13 residues. CDR3 loop: CAWSAASGDEQFF. For the CDR3, the DNA is TGTGCCTGGAGTGCAGCGTCCGGCGATGAGCAGTTCTTC. Looking up the rest from reference TRBV30 and TRBJ2-1 gives the full variable domain: SQTIHQWPATLVQPVGSPLSLECTVEGTSNPNLYWYRQAAGRGLQLLFYSVGIGQISSEVPQNLSASRPQDRQFILSSKKLLLSDSGFYLCAWSAASGDEQFFGPGTRLTVL.

The V gene is TRBV5-4, the J gene TRBJ1-4; maybe TRBD1 (6 bases). The V gene's germline CDR1 is SGHNT and CDR2 YYREEE (reference sequence). The CDR3 contains 14 residues. V gave up 6 bases and J gave up 2 bases, with 11 bases separating them. DNA of the CDR3: TGTGCCAGCAAAGGGGGTACGACTAATGAAAAACTGTTTTTT. This sequence encodes CASKGGTTNEKLFF.

This clone was detected only once. This chain uses TRBV5-1 with TRBJ2-1; 9 nucleotides match TRBD2. The CDR3 runs to 15 residues. The germline gives CDR1 SGHRS, CDR2 YFSETQ. V was clipped by 3 bases and J by 5 bases; unmatched bases: 6. CDR3 sequence: CASSSPTSGNNEQFF. The CDR3, as DNA: TGCGCCAGCAGCTCGCCGACTAGCGGTAACAATGAGCAGTTCTTC. Looking up the rest from reference TRBV5-1 and TRBJ2-1 gives the full variable domain: KAGVTQTPRYLIKTRGQQVTLSCSPISGHRSVSWYQQTPGQGLQFLFEYFSETQRNKGNFPGRFSGRQFSNSRSEMNVSTLELGDSALYLCASSSPTSGNNEQFFGPGTRLTVL.

The chain carries TRBV5-1 and TRBJ1-1, with D unresolved. Trimming left V 3 bases short and J 1 base short, with 4 bases between. This CDR3 comprises 12 residues. In germline, CDR1 is SGHRS, CDR2 YFSETQ. The CDR3 spells CASSYGNTEAFF. CDR3 in DNA: TGCGCCAGCAGCTACGGGAACACTGAAGCTTTCTTT.

The rearrangement joins TRBV5-6 to TRBJ2-2, with 11 bases fitting TRBD2. Germline assignment: CDR1 SGHDT and CDR2 YYEEEE. The CDR3 has 14 residues. V shed 3 bases and J 7 bases; nucleotides not matched to a gene: 2. The CDR3 loop reads CASSSGTSGGELFF. CDR3 nucleotide sequence: TGTGCCAGCAGCTCGGGGACTAGCGGCGGGGAGCTGTTTTTT.

The chain joins TRBV7-2 to TRBJ2-4; possibly TRBD2 for D (6 bases). Deletions cut 4 bases from V and 0 bases from J, with 13 bases between. CDR1 SGHTA and CDR2 FQGNSA come from the germline V gene. The CDR3 runs 16 residues. Here the CDR3 reads CASSSLAQVAKNIQYF. CDR3 nucleotides: TGTGCCAGCAGCTCCCTAGCGCAGGTAGCCAAAAACATTCAGTACTTC.

This sequence joins TRBV6-1 and TRBJ2-7; D is unresolved. Germline assignment: CDR1 MNHNS and CDR2 SASEGT. The CDR3 has 11 amino acids. V lost 3 bases to trimming and J lost 6 bases, with 6 bases between them. This chain's CDR3 is CASSERIEQYF. CDR3 nucleotides: TGTGCCAGCAGTGAGCGAATCGAGCAGTACTTC.